Below, one T cell receptor (beta chain) is given with its context. The data stem from a study of blood T cell repertoires in COVID-19. CDR1 is LNHDA and CDR2 is SQIVND in the germline V gene (reference sequence). The length of the CDR3 is 14 residues. After removal of 5 bases from V and 5 bases from J, the junction contained 8 bases not matched to a gene. The method was immunoSEQ multiplex PCR; TCRdb's version includes in-frame clones alone and lacks a portion of them. The profile shows 190,000 or so clones, about 86% of them singletons. The V call is TRBV19, the J call TRBJ2-5; 7 bases agree with TRBD2. What was sequenced was peripheral blood. The receptor's source is a woman aged 18 to 35 who had recovered from COVID-19. CDR3 protein: CASSPTWGGETQYF. The DNA for the CDR3 is TGTGCCAGTAGTCCTACGTGGGGGGGGGAGACCCAGTACTTC.